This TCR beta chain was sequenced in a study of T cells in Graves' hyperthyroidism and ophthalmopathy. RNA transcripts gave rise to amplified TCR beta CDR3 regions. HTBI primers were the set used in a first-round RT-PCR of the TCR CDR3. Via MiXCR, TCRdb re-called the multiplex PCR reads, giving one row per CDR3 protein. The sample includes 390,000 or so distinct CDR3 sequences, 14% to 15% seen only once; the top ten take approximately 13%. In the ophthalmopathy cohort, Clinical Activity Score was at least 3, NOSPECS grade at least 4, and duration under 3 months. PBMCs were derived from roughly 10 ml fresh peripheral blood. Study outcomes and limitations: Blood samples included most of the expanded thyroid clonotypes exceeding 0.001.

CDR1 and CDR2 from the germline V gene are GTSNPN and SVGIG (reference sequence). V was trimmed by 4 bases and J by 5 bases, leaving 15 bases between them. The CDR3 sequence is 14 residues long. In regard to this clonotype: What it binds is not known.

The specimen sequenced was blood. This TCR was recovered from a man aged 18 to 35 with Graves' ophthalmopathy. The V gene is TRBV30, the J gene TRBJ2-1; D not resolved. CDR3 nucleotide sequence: TGTGCCTGGACTCCCGGCCCCTCGGACAATGAGCAGTTCTTC. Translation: CAWTPGPSDNEQFF. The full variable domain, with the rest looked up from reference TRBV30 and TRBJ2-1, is SQTIHQWPATLVQPVGSPLSLECTVEGTSNPNLYWYRQAAGRGLQLLFYSVGIGQISSEVPQNLSASRPQDRQFILSSKKLLLSDSGFYLCAWTPGPSDNEQFFGPGTRLTVL.